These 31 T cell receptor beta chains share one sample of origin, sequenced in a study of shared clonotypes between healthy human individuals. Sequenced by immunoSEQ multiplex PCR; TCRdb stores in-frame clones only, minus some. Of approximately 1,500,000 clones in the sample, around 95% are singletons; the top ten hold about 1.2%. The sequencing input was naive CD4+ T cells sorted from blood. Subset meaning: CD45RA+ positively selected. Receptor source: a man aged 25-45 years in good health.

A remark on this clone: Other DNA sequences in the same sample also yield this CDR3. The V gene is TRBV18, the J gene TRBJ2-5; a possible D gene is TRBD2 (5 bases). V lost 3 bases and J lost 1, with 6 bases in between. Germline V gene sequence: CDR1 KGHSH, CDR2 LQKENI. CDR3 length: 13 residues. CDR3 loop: CASSPGAQETQYF. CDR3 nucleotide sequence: TGTGCCAGCTCACCGGGAGCCCAAGAGACCCAGTACTTC.

The CDR3 bases are TGTGCCAGTAGTATAGCGGGACAGGGCACAGATACGCAGTATTTT. This encodes CASSIAGQGTDTQYF. The chain links TRBV19 to TRBJ2-3, with 8 bases aligning to TRBD1. This CDR3 region has 15 residues. The junction had 1 base not matched to a gene; V was cut back by 1 base and J by 1 base. Germline V gene lookup returns CDR1 LNHDA and CDR2 SQIVND (reference sequence).

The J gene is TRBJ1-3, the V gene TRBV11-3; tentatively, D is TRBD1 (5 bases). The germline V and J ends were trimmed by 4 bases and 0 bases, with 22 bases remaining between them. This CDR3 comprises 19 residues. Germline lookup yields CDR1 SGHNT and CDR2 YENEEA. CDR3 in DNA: TGTGCCAGCAGCTCCTATTTTGATTCAGGGCGCTCCTCTGGAAACACCATATATTTT. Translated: CASSSYFDSGRSSGNTIYF.

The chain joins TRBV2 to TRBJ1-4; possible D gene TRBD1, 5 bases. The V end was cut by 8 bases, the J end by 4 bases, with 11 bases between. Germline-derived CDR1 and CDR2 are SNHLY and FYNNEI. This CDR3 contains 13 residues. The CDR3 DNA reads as TGTGCCAGCCGGGCGGGGCGTAATGAAAAACTGTTTTTT. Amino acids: CASRAGRNEKLFF.

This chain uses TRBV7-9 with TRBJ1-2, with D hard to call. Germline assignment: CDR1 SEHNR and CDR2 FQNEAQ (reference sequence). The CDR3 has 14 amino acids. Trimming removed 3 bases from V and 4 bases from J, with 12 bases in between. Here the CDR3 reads CASSFETQSYGYTF. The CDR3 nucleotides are TGTGCCAGCAGCTTCGAAACCCAGAGCTATGGCTACACCTTC.

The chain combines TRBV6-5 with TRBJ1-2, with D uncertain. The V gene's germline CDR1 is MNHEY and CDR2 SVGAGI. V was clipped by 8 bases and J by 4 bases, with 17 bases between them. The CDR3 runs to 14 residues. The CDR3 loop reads CASVGGKPSYGYTF. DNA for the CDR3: TGTGCCAGCGTCGGCGGGAAGCCGAGCTATGGCTACACCTTC.

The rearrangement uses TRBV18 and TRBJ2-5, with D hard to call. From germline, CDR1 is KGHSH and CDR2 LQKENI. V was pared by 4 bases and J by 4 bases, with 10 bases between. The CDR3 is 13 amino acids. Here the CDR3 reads CASSLKARETQYF. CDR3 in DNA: TGTGCCAGCTCACTTAAGGCGCGAGAGACCCAGTACTTC.

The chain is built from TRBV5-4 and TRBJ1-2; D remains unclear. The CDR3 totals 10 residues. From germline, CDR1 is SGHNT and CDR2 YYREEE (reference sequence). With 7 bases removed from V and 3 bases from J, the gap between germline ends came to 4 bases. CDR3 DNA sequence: TGTGCCAGCGGTGACTATGGCTACACCTTC. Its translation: CASGDYGYTF.

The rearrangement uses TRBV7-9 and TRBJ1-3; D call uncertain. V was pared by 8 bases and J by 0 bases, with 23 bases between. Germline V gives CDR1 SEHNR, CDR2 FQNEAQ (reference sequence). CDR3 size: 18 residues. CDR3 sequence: CASAMWTISLDSGNTIYF. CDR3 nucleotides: TGTGCCAGCGCGATGTGGACGATTTCTTTAGACTCTGGAAACACCATATATTTT.

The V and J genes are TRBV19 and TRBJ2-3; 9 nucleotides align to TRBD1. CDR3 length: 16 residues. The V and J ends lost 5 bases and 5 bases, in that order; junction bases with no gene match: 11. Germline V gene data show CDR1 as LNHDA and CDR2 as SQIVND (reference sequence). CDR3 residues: CASSAHYRGRRDTQYF. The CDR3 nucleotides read TGTGCCAGTAGTGCTCACTACAGGGGGCGAAGAGATACGCAGTATTTT.

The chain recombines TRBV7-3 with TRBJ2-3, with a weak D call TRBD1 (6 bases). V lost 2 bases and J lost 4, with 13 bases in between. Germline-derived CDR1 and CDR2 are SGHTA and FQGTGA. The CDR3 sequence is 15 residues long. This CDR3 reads CASSLGSWGPDTQYF. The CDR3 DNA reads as TGTGCCAGCAGCTTAGGATCTTGGGGGCCAGATACGCAGTATTTT.

CDR3 in DNA: TGTGCCAGCAGTTCCGACAGGTCAACTAATGAAAAACTGTTTTTT. This gives the protein CASSSDRSTNEKLFF. The chain is built from TRBV28 and TRBJ1-4; a weak D match, TRBD1 (6 bases). This CDR3 has 15 amino acids. Deletions cut 4 bases from V and 0 bases from J, with 9 bases between. Per germline, CDR1 MDHEN and CDR2 SYDVKM.

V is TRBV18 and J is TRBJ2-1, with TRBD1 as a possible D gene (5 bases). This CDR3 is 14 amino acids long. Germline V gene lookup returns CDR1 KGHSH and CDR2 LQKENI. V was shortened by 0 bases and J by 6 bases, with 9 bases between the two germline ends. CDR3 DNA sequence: TGTGCCAGCTCACCACCAGGGGCGGCCAATGAGCAGTTCTTC. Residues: CASSPPGAANEQFF.

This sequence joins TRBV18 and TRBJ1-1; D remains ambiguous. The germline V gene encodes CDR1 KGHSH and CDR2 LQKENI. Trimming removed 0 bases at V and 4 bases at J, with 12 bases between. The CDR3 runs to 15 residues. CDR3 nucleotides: TGTGCCAGCTCACCACCCACGGTTTTGGGCACTGAAGCTTTCTTT. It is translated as CASSPPTVLGTEAFF.

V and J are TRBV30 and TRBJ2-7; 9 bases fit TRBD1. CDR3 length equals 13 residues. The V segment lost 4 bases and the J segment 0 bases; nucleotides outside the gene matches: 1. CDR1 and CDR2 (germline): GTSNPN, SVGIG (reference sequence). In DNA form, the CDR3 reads TGTGCCTGGAACAGGGGGCTCTCCTACGAGCAGTACTTC. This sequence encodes CAWNRGLSYEQYF.

The CDR3 protein is CASSSTQGLAGAYEQYF. In nucleotides, the CDR3 is TGTGCCAGCAGTTCAACCCAAGGACTAGCGGGAGCTTACGAGCAGTACTTC. J is TRBJ2-7 and V is TRBV28; 13 bases line up with TRBD2. Trimming at V came to 4 bases and at J to 4 bases, leaving 10 bases not matched to a gene. Germline V CDR1 and CDR2: MDHEN, SYDVKM. The CDR3 length is 17 residues.

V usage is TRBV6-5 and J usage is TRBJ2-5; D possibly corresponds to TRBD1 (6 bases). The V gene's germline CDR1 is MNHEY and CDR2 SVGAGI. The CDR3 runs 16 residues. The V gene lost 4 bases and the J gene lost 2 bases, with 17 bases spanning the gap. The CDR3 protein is CASSSPNRAVQETQYF. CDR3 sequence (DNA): TGTGCCAGCAGTTCCCCTAACAGGGCCGTACAAGAGACCCAGTACTTC.

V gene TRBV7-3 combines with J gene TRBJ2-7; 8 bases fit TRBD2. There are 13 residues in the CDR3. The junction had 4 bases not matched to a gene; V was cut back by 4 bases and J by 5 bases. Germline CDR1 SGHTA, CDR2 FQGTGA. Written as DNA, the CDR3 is TGTGCCAGCAGCTCGACTAGCGCACACGAGCAGTACTTC. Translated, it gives CASSSTSAHEQYF.

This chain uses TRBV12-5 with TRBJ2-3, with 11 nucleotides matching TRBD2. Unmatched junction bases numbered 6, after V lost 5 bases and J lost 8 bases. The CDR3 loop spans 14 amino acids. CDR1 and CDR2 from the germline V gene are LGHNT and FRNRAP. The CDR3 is CASGVAGGPGTQYF. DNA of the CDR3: TGTGCTAGTGGTGTAGCGGGAGGGCCAGGTACGCAGTATTTT.

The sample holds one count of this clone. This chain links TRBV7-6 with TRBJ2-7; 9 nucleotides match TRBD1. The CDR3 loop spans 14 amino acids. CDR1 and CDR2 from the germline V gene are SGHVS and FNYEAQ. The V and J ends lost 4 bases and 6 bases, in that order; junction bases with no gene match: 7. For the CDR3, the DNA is TGTGCCAGCAGCTCGGGACAGGGAACGAGCGAGCAGTACTTC. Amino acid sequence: CASSSGQGTSEQYF.

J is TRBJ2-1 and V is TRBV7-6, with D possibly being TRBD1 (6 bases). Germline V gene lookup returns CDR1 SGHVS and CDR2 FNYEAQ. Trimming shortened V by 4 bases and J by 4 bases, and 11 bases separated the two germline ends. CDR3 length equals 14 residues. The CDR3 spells CASSSIRGYNEQFF. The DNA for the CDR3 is TGTGCCAGCAGCTCCATAAGGGGGTACAATGAGCAGTTCTTC.

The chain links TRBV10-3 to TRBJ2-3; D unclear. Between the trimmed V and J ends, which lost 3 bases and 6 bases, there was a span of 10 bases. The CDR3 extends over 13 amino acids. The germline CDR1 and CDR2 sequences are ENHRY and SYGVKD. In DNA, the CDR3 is TGTGCCATCAGTGATCCAACGCGGGATACGCAGTATTTT. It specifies CAISDPTRDTQYF.

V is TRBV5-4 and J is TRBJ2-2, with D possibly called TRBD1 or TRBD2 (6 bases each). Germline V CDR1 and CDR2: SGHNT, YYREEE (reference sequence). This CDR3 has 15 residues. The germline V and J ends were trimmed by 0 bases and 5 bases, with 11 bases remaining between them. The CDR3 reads CASSLAGALTGELFF. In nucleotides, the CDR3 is TGTGCCAGCAGCTTGGCGGGGGCGCTTACCGGGGAGCTGTTTTTT.

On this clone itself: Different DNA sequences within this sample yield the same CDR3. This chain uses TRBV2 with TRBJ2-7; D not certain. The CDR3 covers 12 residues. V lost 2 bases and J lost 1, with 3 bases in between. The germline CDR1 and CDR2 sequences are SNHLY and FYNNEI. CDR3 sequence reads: CASSESSYEQYF. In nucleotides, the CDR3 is TGTGCCAGCAGTGAAAGTTCCTACGAGCAGTACTTC.

As DNA, the CDR3 is TGTGCCAGCAGCGTCCCAGACAGGGCCAACTCTGGAAACACCATATATTTT. Translation gives CASSVPDRANSGNTIYF. This chain links TRBV7-9 with TRBJ1-3; 7 nucleotides agree with TRBD1. Per the germline V gene, CDR1 is SEHNR and CDR2 is FQNEAQ (reference sequence). V shed 5 bases, J shed 0 bases, and the junction held 10 bases outside the gene matches. The CDR3 loop spans 17 amino acids. The full variable domain, its missing parts supplied by reference TRBV7-9 and TRBJ1-3, is DTGVSQNPRHKITKRGQNVTFRCDPISEHNRLYWYRQTLGQGPEFLTYFQNEAQLEKSRLLSDRFSAERPKGSFSTLEIQRTEQGDSAMYLCASSVPDRANSGNTIYFGEGSWLTVV.

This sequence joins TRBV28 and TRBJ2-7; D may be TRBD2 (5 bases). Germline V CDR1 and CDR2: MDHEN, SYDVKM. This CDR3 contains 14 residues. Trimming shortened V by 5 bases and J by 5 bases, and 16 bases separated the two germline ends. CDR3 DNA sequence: TGTGCCAGCAGTGCCCCCGGGGTTCCCAACGAGCAGTACTTC. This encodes CASSAPGVPNEQYF.

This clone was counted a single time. CDR3 in amino acids: CASSLRQGKAFF. The CDR3 nucleotides are TGTGCCAGCAGCCTCAGACAGGGGAAAGCTTTCTTT. The genes are TRBV7-2 and TRBJ1-1, with 8 bases aligning to TRBD1. The V and J ends lost 5 bases and 9 bases, in that order; junction bases with no gene match: 5. This CDR3 has 12 residues. Looked up from germline, CDR1 is SGHTA and CDR2 is FQGNSA.

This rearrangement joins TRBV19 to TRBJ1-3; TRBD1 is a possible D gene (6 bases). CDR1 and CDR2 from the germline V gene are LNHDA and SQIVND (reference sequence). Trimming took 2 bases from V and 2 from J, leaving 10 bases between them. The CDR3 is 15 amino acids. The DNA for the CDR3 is TGTGCCAGTAGTATAACGGGGGGCCCTGGAAACACCATATATTTT. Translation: CASSITGGPGNTIYF.

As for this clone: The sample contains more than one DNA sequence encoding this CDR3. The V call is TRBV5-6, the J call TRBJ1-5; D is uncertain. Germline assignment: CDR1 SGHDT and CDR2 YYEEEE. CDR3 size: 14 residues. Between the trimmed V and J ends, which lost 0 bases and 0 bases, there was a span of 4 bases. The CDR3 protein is CASSLVGSNQPQHF. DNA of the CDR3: TGTGCCAGCAGCTTGGTCGGTAGCAATCAGCCCCAGCATTTT.

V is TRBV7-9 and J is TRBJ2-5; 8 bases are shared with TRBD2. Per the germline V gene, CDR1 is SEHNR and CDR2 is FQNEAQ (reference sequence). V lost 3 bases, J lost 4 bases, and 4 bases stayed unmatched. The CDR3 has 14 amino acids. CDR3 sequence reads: CASSFSGGLETQYF. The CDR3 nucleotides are TGTGCCAGCAGCTTTTCGGGAGGGTTAGAGACCCAGTACTTC.

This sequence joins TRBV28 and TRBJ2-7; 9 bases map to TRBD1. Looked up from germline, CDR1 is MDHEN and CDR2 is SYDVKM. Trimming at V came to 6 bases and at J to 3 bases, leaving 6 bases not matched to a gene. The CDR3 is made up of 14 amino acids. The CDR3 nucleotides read TGTGCCAGCAGCATTCAGGACAGGGGCTACGAGCAGTACTTC. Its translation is CASSIQDRGYEQYF. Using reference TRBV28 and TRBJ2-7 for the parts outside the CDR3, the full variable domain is DVKVTQSSRYLVKRTGEKVFLECVQDMDHENMFWYRQDPGLGLRLIYFSYDVKMKEKGDIPEGYSVSREKKERFSLILESASTNQTSMYLCASSIQDRGYEQYFGPGTRLTVT.